Listed below are T cell receptor beta chains from one sample, sequenced in a study of beta chain features in type 1 diabetes. Profiling relied on immunoSEQ multiplex PCR, and the TCRdb table lists in-frame clones only, not all of them. The profile covers 300,000 or so clones, with around an eighth appearing a single time and 0.015% to 0.02% taken by the ten largest. Sample: naive CD4+ T cells from blood. These receptors came from a man younger than 40 with type 1 diabetes. Each CDR3 is given without its conserved first and last residue.

v_gene	j_gene	CDR3aa
TRBV30	TRBJ1-5	AWSVRGPGINQPQH
TRBV2	TRBJ2-7	ASSDRYEQY
TRBV10-3	TRBJ1-1	AISGQGNTEAF
TRBV13	TRBJ2-2	ASSLGGLAGEWDTGELF
TRBV5-1	TRBJ1-2	ASSRGKDGYT
TRBV30	TRBJ2-3	AWEPGADTQY
TRBV5-1	TRBJ1-2	ASSLGRAARGYT
TRBV5-1	TRBJ2-1	ASSAAVNNEQF
TRBV7-2	TRBJ2-5	ASSFQGSPIQETQY
TRBV9	TRBJ1-5	ASSVGRDSDQPQH
TRBV28	TRBJ2-4	ASSSRTGISRLRNIQY
TRBV7-3	TRBJ2-2	ASTPFKPGGELF
TRBV5-1	TRBJ2-7	ASSPLGQGAYEQY
TRBV30	TRBJ2-2	AWSPLGRENVGELF
TRBV5-1	TRBJ2-1	ASSLGLAGSSYNEQF
TRBV2	TRBJ2-1	ASSRIAGAQF
TRBV10-3	TRBJ2-1	AISEIAEQF
TRBV19	TRBJ1-4	ASSVTAGEKLF
TRBV20-1	TRBJ1-1	SASAGEAF
TRBV6-5	TRBJ2-2	ASSSLAGHTGELF
TRBV29-1	TRBJ1-5	SASAAQSGQPQH
TRBV6-4	TRBJ2-5	ASSRLGRNYQETQY
TRBV18	TRBJ1-5	ASSATGDGNQPQH
TRBV5-6	TRBJ2-7	ASSLMSYEQY
TRBV15	TRBJ1-5	ATSRDSGWRQPQH
TRBV5-1	TRBJ1-3	ASSLPAGSPSGNTIY
TRBV14	TRBJ2-2	ASSQQGGEELGELF
TRBV18	TRBJ2-3	ASSPRGGSADTQY
TRBV4-3	TRBJ2-7	ASSQWTVSYEQY
TRBV2	TRBJ1-5	ASSGGQGQPQH
TRBV28	TRBJ2-7	ASRRGGAGYEQY
TRBV9	TRBJ1-3	ASSAQGGNTIY